This T cell receptor (beta chain) was found in a study of CXCR3-negative and CXCR3-positive naive CD8 T cells. Whole-study results and caveats: TRBV-TRBJ usage was alike in naive CXCR3-negative and CXCR3-positive cells but differed in memory cells.

Regarding this clonotype: Antigen unknown.

Germline values: CDR1 SNHLY, CDR2 FYNNEI. CDR3 length equals 12 residues. UMI-labeled 5' RACE TRB cDNA libraries were prepared from the cells. Using the 5' RACE reads, TCRdb records one entry per CDR3 protein without DNA. This listing includes around 50,000 distinct CDR3 sequences. Sequencing used memory CD8+ T cells from blood. The chain carries TRBV2 and TRBJ1-1; TCRdb's assignment of TRBD1 cannot be checked, as there is no DNA. The TCR was taken from a human donor in good health. Some clones in this sample may be carry-over from other donors' samples. Here the CDR3 reads CASTYRVDEAFF.